The next 4 T cell receptor beta chains were all read from a single sample in a study of blood T cell repertoires in COVID-19. The repertoire was sequenced with immunoSEQ multiplex PCR; TCRdb's copy has only in-frame clones and lacks some. The sample contains approximately 320,000 clones, over 85% of which appear only once. Sequencing used peripheral blood. The receptors stem from a woman under 40 with COVID-19, enrolled during active disease.

The chain recombines TRBV9 with TRBJ1-1; no reliable D call. V was cut by 3 bases and J by 4 bases, with 16 bases left in between. CDR1 and CDR2 from the germline V gene are SGDLS and YYNGEE. The CDR3 runs 15 residues. CDR3 sequence reads: CASSARAFEGTEAFF. The CDR3 bases are TGTGCCAGCAGCGCAAGGGCCTTCGAGGGCACTGAAGCTTTCTTT.

This clone was picked up one time. The chain recombines TRBV2 with TRBJ1-5, with 7 positions matching TRBD1. Germline CDR1 and CDR2: SNHLY and FYNNEI. This CDR3 has 13 residues. The ends lost 5 bases at V and 5 bases at J; junction bases unmatched: 3. The CDR3 spells CASSRTGDQPQHF. The DNA of the CDR3 is TGTGCCAGCAGTCGAACAGGGGATCAGCCCCAGCATTTT.

This clone was observed a single time. The genes are TRBV6-6 and TRBJ1-2; a weak D match, TRBD1 (5 bases). From germline, CDR1 is MNHNY and CDR2 SVGAGI (reference sequence). CDR3 length: 12 residues. The V and J ends lost 2 bases and 8 bases respectively, with 9 bases between them. This CDR3 reads CASSYGGEGYTF. CDR3 nucleotides: TGTGCCAGCAGTTACGGGGGGGAGGGCTACACCTTC.

This chain connects TRBV7-9 to TRBJ2-3; 9 bases map to TRBD2. Trimming removed 7 bases from V and 2 bases from J; junction bases left unmatched: 10. This CDR3 region has 16 residues. CDR1 is SEHNR, CDR2 FQNEAQ, per germline (reference sequence). DNA of the CDR3: TGTGCCAGCATCCGGAGCGGGGGGACGGACACAGATACGCAGTATTTT. Protein: CASIRSGGTDTDTQYF. The full variable domain, its missing parts supplied by reference TRBV7-9 and TRBJ2-3, is DTGVSQNPRHKITKRGQNVTFRCDPISEHNRLYWYRQTLGQGPEFLTYFQNEAQLEKSRLLSDRFSAERPKGSFSTLEIQRTEQGDSAMYLCASIRSGGTDTDTQYFGPGTRLTVL.